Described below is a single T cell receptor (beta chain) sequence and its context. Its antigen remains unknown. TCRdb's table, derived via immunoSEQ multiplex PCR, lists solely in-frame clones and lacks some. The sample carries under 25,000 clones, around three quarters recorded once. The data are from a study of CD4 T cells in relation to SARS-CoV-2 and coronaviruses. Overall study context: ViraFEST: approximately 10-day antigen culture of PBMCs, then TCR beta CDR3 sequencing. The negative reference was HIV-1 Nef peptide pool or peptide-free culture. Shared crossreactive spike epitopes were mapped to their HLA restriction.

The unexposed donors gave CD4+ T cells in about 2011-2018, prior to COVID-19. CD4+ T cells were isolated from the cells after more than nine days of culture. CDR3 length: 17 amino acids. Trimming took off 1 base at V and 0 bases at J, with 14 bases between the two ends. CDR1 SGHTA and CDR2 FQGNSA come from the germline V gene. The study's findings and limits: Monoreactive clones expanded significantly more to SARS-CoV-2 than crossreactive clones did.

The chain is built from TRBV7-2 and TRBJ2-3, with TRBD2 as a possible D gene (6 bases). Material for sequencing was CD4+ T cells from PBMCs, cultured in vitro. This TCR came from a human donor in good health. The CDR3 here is CASSLGGGTPSTDTQYF. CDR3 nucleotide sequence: TGTGCCAGCAGCTTAGGTGGGGGGACTCCTAGCACAGATACGCAGTATTTT.